This T cell receptor beta chain was identified during a study of read filtering for tumor transcriptome and immune sequencing. Study results and limitations: Roughly 79% of IR-seq clonotypes had one read, totaling about 4% of reads; RNA-seq: 74.6% and 44.6%.

The CDR3 sequence is 14 residues long. Per germline, CDR1 SQVTM and CDR2 ANQGSEA. V lost 6 bases and J lost 0, with 9 bases in between. This clonotype was recorded at least ten times. Its antigen is not identified. Molecular barcoded adaptors covering alpha/delta and beta/gamma chains were used on about 0.4 ug RNA. MiXCR was run by TCRdb on the reads, yielding one entry per CDR3 protein. Of about 23,000 distinct CDR3 sequences detected, around 13% appear once; the ten largest clones hold around three fifths. The chain uses TRBV29-1 and TRBJ2-6; D ambiguous. The sequenced sample consisted of a population of CD138-negative cells sorted from bone marrow. This receptor was identified in a donor at least 40 years old with multiple myeloma. The CDR3 coding sequence is TGCAGCGTGCCAGTGAACTCTGGGGCCAACGTCCTGACTTTC. As protein: CSVPVNSGANVLTF.